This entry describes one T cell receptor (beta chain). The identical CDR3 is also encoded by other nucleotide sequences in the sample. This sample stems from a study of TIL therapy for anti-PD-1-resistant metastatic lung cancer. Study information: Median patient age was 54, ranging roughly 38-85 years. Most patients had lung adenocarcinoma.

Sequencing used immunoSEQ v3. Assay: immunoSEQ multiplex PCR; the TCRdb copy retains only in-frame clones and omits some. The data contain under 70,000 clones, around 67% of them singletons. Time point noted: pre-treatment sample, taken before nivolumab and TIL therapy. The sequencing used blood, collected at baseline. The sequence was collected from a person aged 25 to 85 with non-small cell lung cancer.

CDR3 residues: CASSELPNTGELFF. The CDR3 DNA follows: TGCGCCAGCAGTGAGCTGCCTAACACCGGGGAGCTGTTTTTT. The rearrangement joins TRBV10-1 to TRBJ2-2, with no clear D. V was trimmed by 2 bases and J by 2 bases, leaving 6 bases between them. The CDR3 has 14 amino acids. The germline CDR1 and CDR2 sequences are WNHNN and SYGVQD (reference sequence).